This TCR beta chain is from a study of graft-versus-host responses after intestinal transplantation. Across the study: All recipients were transplanted with multivisceral, liver-intestinal, or isolated intestinal grafts. All recipients were given anti-thymocyte globulin induction, and tacrolimus and steroids were then administered for roughly three years. Study-level findings and limits: Detected in recipient marrow were GvH clones, some of which were first observed in ileum or blood. Graft-donor T cell macrochimerism in patients accompanied high graft-versus-host to host-versus-graft clonal ratios in allografts.

The length of the CDR3 is 8 residues. Germline-derived CDR1 and CDR2 are SQVTM and ANQGSEA. V lost 2 bases to trimming and J lost 11 bases, with 0 bases between them. This clone was observed a single time. What it binds is not known. The method was immunoSEQ multiplex PCR; TCRdb's version includes in-frame clones alone and lacks a portion of them. The sample lists some 90,000 clones; 75% to 95% were seen once. This sample comprised unstimulated CD8+ T cells sorted from spleen or lymph node cells, obtained before intestinal transplant. V and J are TRBV29-1 and TRBJ1-4; D uncertain. The source is a human donor who received an intestinal transplant. In DNA, the CDR3 is TGCAGCGTTGAAAAACTGTTTTTT. The encoded protein is CSVEKLFF.